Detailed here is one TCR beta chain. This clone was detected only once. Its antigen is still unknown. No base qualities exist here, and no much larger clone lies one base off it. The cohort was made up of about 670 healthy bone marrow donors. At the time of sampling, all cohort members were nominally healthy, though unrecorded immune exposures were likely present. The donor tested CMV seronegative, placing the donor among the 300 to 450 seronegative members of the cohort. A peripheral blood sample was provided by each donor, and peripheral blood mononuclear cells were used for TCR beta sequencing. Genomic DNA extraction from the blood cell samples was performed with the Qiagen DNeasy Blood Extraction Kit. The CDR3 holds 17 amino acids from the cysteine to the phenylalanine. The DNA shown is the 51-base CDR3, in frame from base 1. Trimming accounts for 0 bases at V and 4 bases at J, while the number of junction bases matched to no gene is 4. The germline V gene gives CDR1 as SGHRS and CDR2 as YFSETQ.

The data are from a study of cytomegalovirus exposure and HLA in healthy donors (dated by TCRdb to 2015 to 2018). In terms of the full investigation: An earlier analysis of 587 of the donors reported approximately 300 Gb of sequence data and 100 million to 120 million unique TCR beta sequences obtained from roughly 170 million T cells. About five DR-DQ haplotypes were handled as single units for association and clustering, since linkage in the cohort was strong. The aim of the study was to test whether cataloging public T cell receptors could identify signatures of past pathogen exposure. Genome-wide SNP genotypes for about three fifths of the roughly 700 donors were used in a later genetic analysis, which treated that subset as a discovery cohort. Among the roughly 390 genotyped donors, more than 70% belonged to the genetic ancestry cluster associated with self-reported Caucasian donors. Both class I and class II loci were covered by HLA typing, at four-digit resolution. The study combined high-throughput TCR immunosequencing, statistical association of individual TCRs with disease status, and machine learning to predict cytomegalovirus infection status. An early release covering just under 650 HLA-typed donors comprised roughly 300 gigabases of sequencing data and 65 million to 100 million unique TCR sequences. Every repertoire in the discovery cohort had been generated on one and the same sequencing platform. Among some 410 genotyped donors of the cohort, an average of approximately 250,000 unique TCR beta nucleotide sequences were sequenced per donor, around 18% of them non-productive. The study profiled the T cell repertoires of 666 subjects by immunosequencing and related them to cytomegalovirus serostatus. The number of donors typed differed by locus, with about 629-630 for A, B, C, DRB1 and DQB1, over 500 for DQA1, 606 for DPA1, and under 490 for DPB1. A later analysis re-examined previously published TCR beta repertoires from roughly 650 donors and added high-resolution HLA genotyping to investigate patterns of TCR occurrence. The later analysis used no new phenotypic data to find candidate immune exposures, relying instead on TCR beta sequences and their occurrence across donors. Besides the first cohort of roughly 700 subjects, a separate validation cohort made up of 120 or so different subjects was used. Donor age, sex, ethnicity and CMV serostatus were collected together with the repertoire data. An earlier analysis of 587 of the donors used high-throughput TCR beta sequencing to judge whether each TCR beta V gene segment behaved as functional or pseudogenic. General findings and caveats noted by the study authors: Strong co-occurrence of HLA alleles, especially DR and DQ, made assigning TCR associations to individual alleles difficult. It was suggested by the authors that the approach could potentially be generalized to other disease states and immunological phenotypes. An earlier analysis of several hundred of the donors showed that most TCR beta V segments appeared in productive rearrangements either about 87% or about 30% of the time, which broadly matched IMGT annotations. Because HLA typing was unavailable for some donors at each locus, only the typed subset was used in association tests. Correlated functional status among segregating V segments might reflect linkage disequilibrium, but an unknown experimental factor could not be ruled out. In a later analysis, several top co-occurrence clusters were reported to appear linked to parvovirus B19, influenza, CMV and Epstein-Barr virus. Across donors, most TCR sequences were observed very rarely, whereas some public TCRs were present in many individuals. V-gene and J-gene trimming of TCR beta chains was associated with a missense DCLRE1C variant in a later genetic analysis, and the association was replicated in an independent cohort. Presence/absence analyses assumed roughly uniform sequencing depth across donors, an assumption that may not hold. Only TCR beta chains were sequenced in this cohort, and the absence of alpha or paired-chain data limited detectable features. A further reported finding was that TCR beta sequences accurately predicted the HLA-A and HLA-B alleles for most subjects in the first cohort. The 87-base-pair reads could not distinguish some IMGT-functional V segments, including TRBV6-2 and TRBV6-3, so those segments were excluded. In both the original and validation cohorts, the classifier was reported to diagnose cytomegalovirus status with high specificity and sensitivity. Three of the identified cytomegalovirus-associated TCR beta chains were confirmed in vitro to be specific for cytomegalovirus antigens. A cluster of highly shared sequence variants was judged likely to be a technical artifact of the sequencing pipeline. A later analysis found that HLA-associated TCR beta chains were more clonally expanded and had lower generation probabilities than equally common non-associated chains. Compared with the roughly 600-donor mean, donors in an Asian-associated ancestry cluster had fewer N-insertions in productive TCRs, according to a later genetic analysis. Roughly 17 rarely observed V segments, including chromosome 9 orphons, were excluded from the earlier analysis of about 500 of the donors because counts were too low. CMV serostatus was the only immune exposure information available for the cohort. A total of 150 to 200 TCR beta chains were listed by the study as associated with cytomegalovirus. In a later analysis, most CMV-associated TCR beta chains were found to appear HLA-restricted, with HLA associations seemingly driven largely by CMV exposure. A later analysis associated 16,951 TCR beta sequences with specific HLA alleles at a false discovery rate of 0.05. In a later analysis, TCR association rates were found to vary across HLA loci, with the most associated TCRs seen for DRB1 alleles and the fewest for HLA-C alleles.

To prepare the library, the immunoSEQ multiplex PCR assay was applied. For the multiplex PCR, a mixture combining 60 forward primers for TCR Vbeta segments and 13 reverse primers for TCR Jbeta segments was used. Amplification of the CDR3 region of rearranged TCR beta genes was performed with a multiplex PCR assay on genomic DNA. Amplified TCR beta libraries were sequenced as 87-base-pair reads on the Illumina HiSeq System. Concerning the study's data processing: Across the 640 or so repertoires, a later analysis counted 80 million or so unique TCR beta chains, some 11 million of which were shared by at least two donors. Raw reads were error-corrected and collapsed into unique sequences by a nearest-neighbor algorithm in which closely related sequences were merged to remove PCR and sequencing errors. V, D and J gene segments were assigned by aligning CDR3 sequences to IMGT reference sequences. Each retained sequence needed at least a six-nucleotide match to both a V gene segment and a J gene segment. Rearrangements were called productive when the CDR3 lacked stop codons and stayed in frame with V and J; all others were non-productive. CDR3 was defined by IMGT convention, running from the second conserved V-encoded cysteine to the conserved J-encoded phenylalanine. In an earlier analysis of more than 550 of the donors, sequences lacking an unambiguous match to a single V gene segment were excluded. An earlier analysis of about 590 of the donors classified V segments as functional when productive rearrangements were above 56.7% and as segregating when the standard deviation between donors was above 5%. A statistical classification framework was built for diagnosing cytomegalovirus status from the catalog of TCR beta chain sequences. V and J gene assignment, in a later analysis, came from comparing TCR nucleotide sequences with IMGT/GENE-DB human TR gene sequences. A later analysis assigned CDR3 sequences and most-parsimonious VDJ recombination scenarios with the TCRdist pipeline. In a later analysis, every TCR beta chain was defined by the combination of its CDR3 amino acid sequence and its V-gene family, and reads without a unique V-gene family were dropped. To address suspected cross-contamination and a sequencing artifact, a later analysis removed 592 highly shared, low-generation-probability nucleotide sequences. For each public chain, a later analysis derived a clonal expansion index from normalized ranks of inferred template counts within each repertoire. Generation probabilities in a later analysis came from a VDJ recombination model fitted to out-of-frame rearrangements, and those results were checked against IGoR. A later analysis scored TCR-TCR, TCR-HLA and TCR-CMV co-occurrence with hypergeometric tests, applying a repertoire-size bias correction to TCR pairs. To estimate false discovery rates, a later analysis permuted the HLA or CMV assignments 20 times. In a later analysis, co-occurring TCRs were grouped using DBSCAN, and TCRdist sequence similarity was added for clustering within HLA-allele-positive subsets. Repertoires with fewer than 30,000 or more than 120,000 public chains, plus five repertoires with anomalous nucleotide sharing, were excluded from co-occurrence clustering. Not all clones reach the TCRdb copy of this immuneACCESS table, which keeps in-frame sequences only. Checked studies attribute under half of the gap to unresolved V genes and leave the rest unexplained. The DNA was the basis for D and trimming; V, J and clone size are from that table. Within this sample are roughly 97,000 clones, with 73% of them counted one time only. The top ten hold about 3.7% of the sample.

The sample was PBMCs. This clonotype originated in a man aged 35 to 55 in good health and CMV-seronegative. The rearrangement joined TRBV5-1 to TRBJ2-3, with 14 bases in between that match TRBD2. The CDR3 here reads CASSLGLAGGQADTQYF. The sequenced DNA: TGCGCCAGCAGCTTGGGACTAGCGGGGGGGCAGGCAGATACGCAGTATTTT.